The present TCR beta chain was sequenced within a study of post-analysis software for immune sequencing data. Across the whole study: As for disease course, relapsing-remitting, secondary progressive and progressive-relapsing multiple sclerosis were all included.

This clonotype came up a few times. Antigen: not known. General study findings and limits: Samples from one preparation batch, clustered by F measure, grouped strongly together. About five TRBV segments (TRBV5-6, TRBV5-1 and TRBV20-1 among them) occurred more frequently in patients than in controls. There was significantly lower normalized Chao1 diversity in multiple sclerosis patients than in controls.

Sequencing libraries made from TCR beta cDNA carried unique molecular identifiers. Each sample of roughly 0.95 to 10 million input T cells yielded approximately 500,000 cDNA molecules, so each molecule approximated one T cell. MiXCR, applied by TCRdb to the PCR reads, yields one record per CDR3 protein. The table has hundreds of thousands of distinct CDR3 sequences, 25% to 30% seen once. Germline-derived CDR1 and CDR2 are SGHRS and YFSETQ. The junction had 6 bases not matched to a gene; V was cut back by 0 bases and J by 3 bases. The CDR3 contains 16 residues. This receptor was taken from a girl between 10 and 17 years old with multiple sclerosis. The sample comprised blood. The chain joins TRBV5-1 to TRBJ2-3, with 8 bases identical to TRBD2. The CDR3 loop reads CASSLAPGGVTDTQYF. The CDR3 region has the DNA TGCGCCAGCAGCTTGGCCCCCGGGGGGGTGACAGATACGCAGTATTTT.